The T cell receptor (beta chain) under discussion was sequenced for a study of blood T cell repertoires in COVID-19. V lost 1 base, J lost 1 base, and 6 bases stayed unmatched. The CDR3 contains 16 residues. Germline-derived CDR1 and CDR2 are SGHDN and FVKESK. Authors' analysis steps: From reference gene primer amplification, estimates of nucleated cell counts were derived. Repertoires were generated with immunoSEQ multiplex PCR, while TCRdb's copy carries only in-frame clones and drops some. That table is the source of V, J and clone size, and D and trimming were worked out from the DNA. The profile covers around 200,000 clones, with roughly 90% appearing a single time and about 0.58% taken by the ten largest.

This TCR came from a man in his fifties or sixties with acute or convalescent COVID-19. The V call is TRBV14, the J call TRBJ1-2; 7 nucleotides line up with TRBD1. Material: peripheral blood. This CDR3 is CASSQGRQGNNYGYTF. CDR3 in DNA: TGTGCCAGCAGCCAAGGGCGACAGGGCAATAACTATGGCTACACCTTC.